This T cell receptor (beta chain) came from a study of T cell responses to AZD1222 COVID-19 vaccine. Study overall: Pooling was applied to second doses at about 4 or about 12 weeks.

Overall study findings and caveats: Unmutated variant regions reportedly attract nearly half of all spike-specific TCRs.

The V gene end was trimmed by 10 bases and the J gene end by 3 bases; junction bases not matched to a gene: 3. Germline V gives CDR1 ENHRY, CDR2 SYGVKD. The CDR3 is made up of 13 amino acids. Remarks on this clone: Its antigen is unknown.

The data were produced by immunoSEQ multiplex PCR, yet TCRdb's version contains in-frame clones alone and is incomplete. Here the sample spans fewer than 300,000 clones, 93% being singletons. Sequences were derived from peripheral blood, sampled on day 0 of AZD1222 vaccination. The chain has TRBV10-3 and TRBJ2-1; TRBD2 matches at 10 bases. The sequence derives from an adult in good health. The CDR3 reads CATTSGDYNEQFF. CDR3 nucleotides: TGTGCCACCACTAGCGGGGACTACAATGAGCAGTTCTTC.